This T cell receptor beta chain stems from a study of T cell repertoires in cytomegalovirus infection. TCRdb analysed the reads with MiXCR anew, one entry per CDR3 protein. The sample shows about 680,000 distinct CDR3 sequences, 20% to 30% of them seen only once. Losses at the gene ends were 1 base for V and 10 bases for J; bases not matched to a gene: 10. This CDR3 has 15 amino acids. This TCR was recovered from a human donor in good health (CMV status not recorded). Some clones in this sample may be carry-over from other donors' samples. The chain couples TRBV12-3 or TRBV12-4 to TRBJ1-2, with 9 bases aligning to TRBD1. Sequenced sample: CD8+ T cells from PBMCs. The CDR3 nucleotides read TGTGCCAGCAGTTTAGTTGGGACAGGGACTGGCGACTACACCTTC. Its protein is CASSLVGTGTGDYTF.